Following are 6 T cell receptor beta chains from one sample sequenced in a study of T cells in Graves' hyperthyroidism and ophthalmopathy. RNA transcripts provided the source from which TCR beta CDR3 regions were amplified. The primer set for the first-round RT-PCR of the TCR CDR3 was HTBI. TCRdb passed the multiplex PCR reads through MiXCR, listing each CDR3 protein once. The sample contains some 440,000 distinct CDR3 sequences, around a sixth of which appear only once. Sequencing used blood. These receptors were taken from a woman aged 18-29 years with Graves' hyperthyroidism.

This clonotype came up many times. The chain couples TRBV6-1 to TRBJ2-5, with D perhaps being TRBD1 or TRBD2 (6 bases each). Per germline, CDR1 MNHNS and CDR2 SASEGT. The CDR3 consists of 10 residues. Trimming stripped 6 bases from V and 13 bases from J, with 12 bases between. CDR3 residues: CASRGGPMYF. DNA for the CDR3: TGTGCCAGCAGAGGGGGGCCGATGTACTTC.

The sample holds many counts of this clonotype. The chain has TRBV6-1 and TRBJ2-5; 12 bases line up with TRBD2. CDR1 is MNHNS and CDR2 is SASEGT in the germline V gene. V was pared by 5 bases and J by 5 bases, with 12 bases of the junction left unmatched. This CDR3 has 17 residues. The CDR3 coding sequence is TGTGCCAGCAGTTTTCGGACTAGCGGGGCCCCAGGGGAGACCCAGTACTTC. It encodes CASSFRTSGAPGETQYF.

The chain has TRBV30 and TRBJ1-2, with 7 nucleotides matching TRBD1. Trimming removed 8 bases from V and 4 bases from J; junction bases left unmatched: 10. This CDR3 is 13 amino acids long. The germline CDR1 and CDR2 sequences are GTSNPN and SVGIG (reference sequence). The CDR3 is CARAGTESYGYTF. The CDR3, as DNA: TGTGCCCGGGCCGGGACAGAATCCTATGGCTACACCTTC.

This clonotype was detected ten times or more. This chain connects TRBV27 to TRBJ1-5; D is possibly TRBD1 (6 bases). Germline V lookup: CDR1 MNHEY, CDR2 SMNVEV (reference sequence). V lost 6 bases to trimming and J lost 1 base, with 16 bases between them. The CDR3 is 16 residues long. CDR3 DNA sequence: TGTGCCAGCAGATCTACAGGGAGATCAAGCAATCAGCCCCAGCATTTT. Translating gives CASRSTGRSSNQPQHF.

This clonotype showed up many times. The rearrangement uses TRBV6-1 and TRBJ2-7, with 12 bases lining up with TRBD1. Germline-derived CDR1 and CDR2 are MNHNS and SASEGT. The V segment lost 2 bases and the J segment 6 bases; nucleotides outside the gene matches: 5. The CDR3 spans 15 residues. CDR3 coding DNA: TGTGCCAGCAGTGAATCCGGGACAGGGGGCGCCGAGCAGTACTTC. Protein: CASSESGTGGAEQYF.

This clonotype has ten or more counts. The rearrangement uses TRBV7-3 and TRBJ2-6; possibly TRBD1 for D (6 bases). The CDR3 consists of 18 residues. V dropped 4 bases and J dropped 0 bases, with 16 bases sitting between them. Germline V lookup: CDR1 SGHTA, CDR2 FQGTGA. The CDR3 loop reads CASSSQGPPYSGANVLTF. DNA of the CDR3: TGTGCCAGCAGCTCGCAGGGGCCCCCTTACTCTGGGGCCAACGTCCTGACTTTC.